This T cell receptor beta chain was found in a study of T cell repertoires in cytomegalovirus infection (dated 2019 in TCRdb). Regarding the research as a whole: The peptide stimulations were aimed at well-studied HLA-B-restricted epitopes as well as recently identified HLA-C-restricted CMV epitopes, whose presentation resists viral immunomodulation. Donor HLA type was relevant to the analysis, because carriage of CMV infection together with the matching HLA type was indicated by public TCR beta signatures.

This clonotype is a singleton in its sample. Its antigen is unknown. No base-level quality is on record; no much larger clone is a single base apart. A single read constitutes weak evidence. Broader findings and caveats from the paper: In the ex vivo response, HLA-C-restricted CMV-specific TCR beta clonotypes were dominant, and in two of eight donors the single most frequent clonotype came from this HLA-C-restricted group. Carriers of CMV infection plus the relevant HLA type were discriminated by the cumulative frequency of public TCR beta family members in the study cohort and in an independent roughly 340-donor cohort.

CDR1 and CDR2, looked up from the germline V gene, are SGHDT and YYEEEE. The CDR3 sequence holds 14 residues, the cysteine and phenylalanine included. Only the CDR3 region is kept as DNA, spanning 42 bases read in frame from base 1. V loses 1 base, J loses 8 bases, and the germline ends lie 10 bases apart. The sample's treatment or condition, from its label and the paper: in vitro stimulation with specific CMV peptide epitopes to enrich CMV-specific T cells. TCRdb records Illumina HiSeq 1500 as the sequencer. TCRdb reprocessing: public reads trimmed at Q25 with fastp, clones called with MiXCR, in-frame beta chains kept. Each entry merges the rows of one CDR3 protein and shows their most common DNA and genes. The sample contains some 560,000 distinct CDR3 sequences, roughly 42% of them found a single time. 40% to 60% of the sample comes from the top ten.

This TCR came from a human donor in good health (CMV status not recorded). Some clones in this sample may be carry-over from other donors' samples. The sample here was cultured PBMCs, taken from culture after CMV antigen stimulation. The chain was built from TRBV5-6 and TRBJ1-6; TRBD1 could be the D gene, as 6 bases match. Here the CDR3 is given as CASSLLRGYSPLHF. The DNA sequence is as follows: TGTGCCAGCAGCTTGCTGAGGGGGTATTCACCCCTCCACTTT.